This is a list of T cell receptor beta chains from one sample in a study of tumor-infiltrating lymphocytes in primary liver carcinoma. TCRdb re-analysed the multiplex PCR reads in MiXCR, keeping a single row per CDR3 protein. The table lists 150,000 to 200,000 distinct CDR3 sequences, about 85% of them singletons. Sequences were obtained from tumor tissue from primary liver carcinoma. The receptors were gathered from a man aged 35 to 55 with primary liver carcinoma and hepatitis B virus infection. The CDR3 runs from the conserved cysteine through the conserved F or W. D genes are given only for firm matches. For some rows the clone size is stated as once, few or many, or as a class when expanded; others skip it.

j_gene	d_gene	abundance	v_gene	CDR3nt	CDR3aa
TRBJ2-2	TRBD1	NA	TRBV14	TGTGCCAGCGACCCTCTCTCGACAGGGCTTAAACACACCAGGGTGCTGTTTTTT	CASDPLSTGLKHTRVLFF
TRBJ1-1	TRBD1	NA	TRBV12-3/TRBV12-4	TGTGCCAGCAGGAGATCAGGGGGGATGAACGCTGAAGCTTTCTTT	CASRRSGGMNAEAFF
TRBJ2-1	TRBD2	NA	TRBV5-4	TGTGCCAGCAGCTCACTAGCGGGCCCCTACAATGAGCAGTTCTTC	CASSSLAGPYNEQFF
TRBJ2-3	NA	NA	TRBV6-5	TGTGCCAGCAACCAAGGACTATCGGGAACAGATACGCAGTTCTTT	CASNQGLSGTDTQFF
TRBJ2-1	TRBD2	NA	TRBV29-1	TGCAGCTGGACTAGTGGGAAGCTCTATGAGCAGTTTTTC	CSWTSGKLYEQFF
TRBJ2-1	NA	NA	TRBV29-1	TGCAGCGTTGATCTTCTGGAAACCAGCTCCTACAATGAGCAGTTCTTC	CSVDLLETSSYNEQFF
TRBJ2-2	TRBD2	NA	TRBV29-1	TGCAGCCTTGGGACTAGCGCGGTGAACACCGGGGAGCTGAATTTT	CSLGTSAVNTGELNF
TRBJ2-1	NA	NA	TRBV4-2	TGTGCCAGCAGCCAAGATTGGAGGACGGGCAGAGTCTACAATCAGCAGTTCTTC	CASSQDWRTGRVYNQQFF
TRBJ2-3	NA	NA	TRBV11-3	TGTGTCAGCAGCTTCTCCTCCGGGGGCTTAGGGCGGGATACGCAGTATTTT	CVSSFSSGGLGRDTQYF
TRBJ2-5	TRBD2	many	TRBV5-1	TGCGCCAGCACCAACGGGCGGGGGGCTAACCCCGTCGGGGAGACCCAGTACTTC	CASTNGRGANPVGETQYF